These 26 T cell receptor beta chains came from one sample sequenced in a study of CD8 T cells in ankylosing spondylitis. Study results and limitations: Roughly eight highly homologous variants made up a TCR beta motif that seemed to typify ankylosing spondylitis blood.

Each CDR3 protein gets one entry after TCRdb re-called the 5' RACE reads with MiXCR. The data show tens of thousands of distinct CDR3 sequences, roughly 8.8% seen once. These receptors' antigens are unknown. The sample taken for sequencing was blood, either unsorted or a sorted T cell fraction (not recorded which). These receptor sequences come from a male donor with ankylosing spondylitis.

The chain has TRBV4-1 and TRBJ2-3; D possibly corresponds to TRBD1 (6 bases). Trimming left V 4 bases short and J 0 bases short, with 17 bases between. Germline-derived CDR1 and CDR2 are MGHRA and YSYEKL. The CDR3 loop spans 17 amino acids. CDR3 sequence: CASSPIIVGASTDTQYF. CDR3 in DNA: TGCGCCAGCAGCCCAATAATAGTGGGGGCTAGCACAGATACGCAGTATTTT.

The V and J genes are TRBV3-1 and TRBJ2-7, with 10 positions matching TRBD1. Per the germline V gene, CDR1 is LGHDT and CDR2 is YNNKEL (reference sequence). Germline trimming cut 2 bases from V and 5 bases from J; bases unmatched to any gene: 6. This CDR3 contains 15 residues. The CDR3 region has the DNA TGTGCCAGCAGCCAATGGGGACAGGGGAGCGACGAGCAGTACTTC. Translated: CASSQWGQGSDEQYF.

The CDR3 bases are TGTGCCAGCGTGAGCGGATACAATGAGCAGTTCTTC. This translates into CASVSGYNEQFF. The gene calls are TRBV6-5 and TRBJ2-1; TRBD2 is a possible D gene (5 bases). This CDR3 is 12 amino acids long. Germline assignment: CDR1 MNHEY and CDR2 SVGAGI. V gave up 8 bases and J gave up 4 bases, with 9 bases separating them.

This clonotype was seen a few times. The chain couples TRBV6-4 to TRBJ1-1, with 7 nucleotides matching TRBD1. CDR3 length: 14 residues. In germline, CDR1 is MRHNA, CDR2 SNTAGT. V shed 3 bases, J shed 6 bases, and the junction held 7 bases outside the gene matches. CDR3 residues: CASSEGRGMAEAFF. CDR3 coding DNA: TGTGCCAGCAGTGAAGGCAGGGGGATGGCTGAAGCTTTCTTT.

This clonotype was recorded at least ten times. The chain links TRBV2 to TRBJ2-1; TRBD1 matches at 8 bases. V lost 10 bases to trimming and J lost 3 bases; unmatched junction nucleotides: 8. Germline loops: CDR1 SNHLY, CDR2 FYNNEI. This CDR3 has 14 amino acids. DNA for the CDR3: TGTGCCACCTCGGACAGGGCTTTCTACAATGAGCAGTTCTTC. Protein: CATSDRAFYNEQFF.

This clonotype has at least ten counts. The rearrangement uses TRBV5-1 and TRBJ1-1, with D perhaps TRBD1 (6 bases). The CDR3 consists of 15 residues. Deletions cut 4 bases from V and 1 base from J, with 14 bases between. Looked up from germline, CDR1 is SGHRS and CDR2 is YFSETQ. For the CDR3, the DNA is TGCGCCAGCAGCCCGGCCGGGGGCTGGAACACTGAAGCTTTCTTT. Its translation: CASSPAGGWNTEAFF.

This clonotype turned up a few times. The chain has TRBV7-9 and TRBJ2-3; the D gene is possibly TRBD2 (5 bases). Germline CDR1 is SEHNR and CDR2 is FQNEAQ (reference sequence). With 3 bases removed from V and 0 bases from J, the gap between germline ends came to 13 bases. The CDR3 runs 16 residues. The CDR3 nucleotides read TGTGCCAGCAGCTTCATATCAAGCGGTAGCACAGATACGCAGTATTTT. This sequence encodes CASSFISSGSTDTQYF. Drawing the rest from reference TRBV7-9 and TRBJ2-3, the complete variable domain is DTGVSQNPRHKITKRGQNVTFRCDPISEHNRLYWYRQTLGQGPEFLTYFQNEAQLEKSRLLSDRFSAERPKGSFSTLEIQRTEQGDSAMYLCASSFISSGSTDTQYFGPGTRLTVL.

This clonotype was recorded many times. The CDR3 region has the DNA TGCGCCAGCAGCCCGGAGTTTGATTCCTTCACCGGGGAGCTGTTTTTT. This gives the protein CASSPEFDSFTGELFF. The chain employs TRBV5-1 and TRBJ2-2; D not resolved. The germline V gene encodes CDR1 SGHRS and CDR2 YFSETQ. CDR3 length equals 16 residues. Trimming removed 4 bases at V and 4 bases at J, with 17 bases between.

The chain employs TRBV27 and TRBJ2-1; TRBD2 matches 7 bases. CDR3 length: 17 residues. Germline V gene data show CDR1 as MNHEY and CDR2 as SMNVEV (reference sequence). The J segment lost 13 bases and the V segment lost 5 bases, leaving 23 bases of the junction unmatched. CDR3 coding DNA: TGTGCCAGCAGTGCCACCGGGGGTGCCGGACTAGTCCTCGCACAGTTCTTC. It specifies CASSATGGAGLVLAQFF.

This clonotype appeared a few times. The rearrangement uses TRBV7-6 and TRBJ2-1; 10 nucleotides align to TRBD2. The CDR3 runs 20 residues. Germline loops: CDR1 SGHVS, CDR2 FNYEAQ. V shed 3 bases and J 6 bases; nucleotides not matched to a gene: 20. The CDR3 DNA follows: TGTGCCAGCAGCTTTCCCTCGGGTCTAGCGGGAGCAGTGGGGTTCAATGAGCAGTTCTTC. Protein sequence: CASSFPSGLAGAVGFNEQFF. The full variable domain, in which reference TRBV7-6 and TRBJ2-1 provide the parts outside the CDR3, is GAGVSQSPRYKVTKRGQDVALRCDPISGHVSLYWYRQALGQGPEFLTYFNYEAQQDKSGLPNDRFSAERPEGSISTLTIQRTEQRDSAMYRCASSFPSGLAGAVGFNEQFFGPGTRLTVL.

This clonotype appeared many times. The chain joins TRBV9 to TRBJ1-1, with D perhaps TRBD1 (5 bases). The CDR3 has 15 residues. CDR1 is SGDLS and CDR2 is YYNGEE in the germline V gene. V was trimmed by 6 bases and J by 4 bases, leaving 19 bases between them. CDR3 nucleotides: TGTGCCAGCAACAAGCACCCAGGGTGGACCACTGAAGCTTTCTTT. Its protein is CASNKHPGWTTEAFF.

This clonotype was counted a few times. The chain combines TRBV27 with TRBJ1-1; the match to TRBD1 covers 9 bases. From germline, CDR1 is MNHEY and CDR2 SMNVEV (reference sequence). The CDR3 is 14 amino acids. The V and J ends lost 2 bases and 8 bases, in that order; junction bases with no gene match: 6. CDR3 in amino acids: CASSLGTGFREAFF. DNA of the CDR3: TGTGCCAGCAGTTTAGGGACAGGGTTCCGAGAAGCTTTCTTT.

The sample holds a few counts of this clonotype. The CDR3 DNA follows: TGTGCCAGCAGCCGGGTGCCTGGCGGTGGTGAGCAGTTCTTC. Amino acids: CASSRVPGGGEQFF. The chain uses TRBV7-8 and TRBJ2-1; D remains unclear. Germline V CDR1 and CDR2: SGHVS, FQNEAQ. The CDR3 loop spans 14 amino acids. The germline V and J ends were trimmed by 5 bases and 9 bases, with 17 bases remaining between them.

There are a few counts of this clonotype. The chain uses TRBV28 and TRBJ2-1; D might be TRBD1 (5 bases). Germline lookup yields CDR1 MDHEN and CDR2 SYDVKM. V shed 5 bases and J shed 8 bases, with 19 bases lying between them. The CDR3 covers 15 residues. The CDR3: CASSTGQAPSDEQFF. Written as DNA, the CDR3 is TGTGCCAGCAGTACCGGACAAGCCCCGTCAGATGAGCAGTTCTTC.

This clonotype was seen only a few times. J is TRBJ1-6 and V is TRBV4-2; the match to TRBD1 covers 8 bases. With 2 bases clipped from V and 8 bases from J, the junction kept 11 bases outside the gene matches. Germline lookup yields CDR1 LGHNA and CDR2 YNFKEQ. The CDR3 runs 17 residues. CDR3 bases: TGTGCCAGCAGCCAACCCGGACAGGGAATGTCATATTCACCCCTCCACTTT. Translated: CASSQPGQGMSYSPLHF.

The chain links TRBV4-1 to TRBJ2-7; 8 bases match TRBD1. CDR3 length: 15 residues. Losses at the gene ends were 8 bases for V and 5 bases for J; bases not matched to a gene: 14. From germline, CDR1 is MGHRA and CDR2 YSYEKL. The CDR3 here is CASGPYRDRHNEQYF. CDR3 coding DNA: TGCGCCAGCGGCCCCTACCGGGACAGGCACAACGAGCAGTACTTC.

This clonotype showed up many times. The chain carries TRBV7-8 and TRBJ2-1; 7 positions agree with TRBD2. CDR1 and CDR2 from the germline V gene are SGHVS and FQNEAQ. The CDR3 length is 16 residues. Trimming cost V 5 bases and J 4 bases; bases outside gene matches: 11. The CDR3 DNA follows: TGTGCCAGCAGCCGTACTTGGGCGGGAGATTACAATGAGCAGTTCTTC. Protein sequence: CASSRTWAGDYNEQFF.

This clonotype was recorded at least ten times. The rearrangement links TRBV11-1 to TRBJ2-1, with TRBD2 matching over 7 bases. Looked up from germline, CDR1 is SGHAT and CDR2 is FQDESV (reference sequence). The CDR3 loop spans 14 amino acids. The trim removed 5 bases at V and 3 bases at J, leaving 4 bases unmatched. In DNA form, the CDR3 reads TGTGCCAGCAGCCGGAGCGGGAACTACAATGAGCAGTTCTTC. Its translation is CASSRSGNYNEQFF.

The chain carries TRBV20-1 and TRBJ2-1; no clear D. Trimming removed 5 bases from V and 3 bases from J, with 8 bases in between. The length of the CDR3 is 12 residues. CDR1 DFQATT and CDR2 SNEGSKA come from the germline V gene (reference sequence). CDR3 loop: CSASPYYNEQFF. CDR3 DNA: TGCAGTGCTTCACCTTACTACAATGAGCAGTTCTTC.

Worth noting for this clonotype: The conserved phenylalanine or tryptophan is not found at the CDR3 terminus, so this likely reflects a read error. It is unclear where the CDR3 begins or ends on the DNA, so no DNA is shown, and the CDR3 is as TCRdb lists it. V gene TRBV19 combines with J gene TRBJ2-7; the D segment call TRBD1 is taken from the table without a DNA check. The CDR3 extends over 10 residues, inclusive of both ends. Germline assignment: CDR1 LNHDA and CDR2 SQIVND (reference sequence). CDR3 region: CASTTGTGVG.

The sample holds a few counts of this clonotype. The junction shows a germline mismatch at one end, possibly a read error. The V and J genes are TRBV5-1 and TRBJ2-1; the match to TRBD1 covers 9 bases. The CDR3 spans 15 residues. Germline assignment: CDR1 SGHRS and CDR2 YFSETQ. The CDR3 here is CAGSLGTGIYNEQFF. CDR3 sequence (DNA): TGCGCCGGCAGCTTGGGGACAGGGATATACAATGAGCAGTTCTTC.

This clonotype showed up many times. This rearrangement joins TRBV7-9 to TRBJ1-2, with TRBD1 matching 7 bases. The CDR3 sequence is 15 residues long. The V and J ends lost 5 bases and 0 bases, in that order; junction bases with no gene match: 6. The germline CDR1 and CDR2 sequences are SEHNR and FQNEAQ (reference sequence). This CDR3 is CASSTGAGTNYGYTF. CDR3 bases: TGTGCCAGCAGCACAGGGGCGGGAACTAACTATGGCTACACCTTC.

A note on this clonotype: A much larger clone sits a single nucleotide away, making a read error possible. The V and J genes are TRBV7-2 and TRBJ2-1; D is unresolved. Germline V lookup: CDR1 SGHTA, CDR2 FQGNSA. This CDR3 spans 15 amino acids. V dropped 5 bases and J dropped 0 bases, with 11 bases sitting between them. The CDR3 loop is CASSTMASSYNEQFF. DNA for the CDR3: TGTGCCAGCAGCACCATGGCGAGCTCCTACAATGAGCAGTTCTTC.

This clonotype was seen many times. The chain joins TRBV27 to TRBJ1-5, with D possibly being TRBD1 (6 bases). The V end lost 5 bases, the J end lost 4 bases, and 12 bases lay between the germline ends. From germline, CDR1 is MNHEY and CDR2 SMNVEV (reference sequence). The CDR3 length is 14 residues. CDR3 region: CASSDRTANQPQHF. The CDR3 region has the DNA TGTGCCAGCAGTGATCGGACAGCAAATCAGCCCCAGCATTTT.

The table lists this clonotype with a few counts. This CDR3 reads CASSPAGQMNTEAFF. The CDR3 DNA reads TGCGCCAGCAGCCCGGCGGGGCAAATGAACACTGAAGCTTTCTTT. The V and J genes are TRBV5-1 and TRBJ1-1, with D possibly TRBD1 on 5 matching bases. The CDR3 covers 15 residues. The V and J ends lost 4 bases and 0 bases respectively, with 13 bases between them. Germline V CDR1 and CDR2: SGHRS, YFSETQ.

This clonotype was observed a few times. V is TRBV7-9 and J is TRBJ2-3; 9 bases map to TRBD2. Losses at the gene ends were 3 bases for V and 0 bases for J; bases not matched to a gene: 1. This CDR3 comprises 15 residues. Per germline, CDR1 SEHNR and CDR2 FQNEAQ (reference sequence). CDR3 sequence: CASSFLAGSTDTQYF. DNA for the CDR3: TGTGCCAGCAGCTTCCTAGCGGGGAGCACAGATACGCAGTATTTT.